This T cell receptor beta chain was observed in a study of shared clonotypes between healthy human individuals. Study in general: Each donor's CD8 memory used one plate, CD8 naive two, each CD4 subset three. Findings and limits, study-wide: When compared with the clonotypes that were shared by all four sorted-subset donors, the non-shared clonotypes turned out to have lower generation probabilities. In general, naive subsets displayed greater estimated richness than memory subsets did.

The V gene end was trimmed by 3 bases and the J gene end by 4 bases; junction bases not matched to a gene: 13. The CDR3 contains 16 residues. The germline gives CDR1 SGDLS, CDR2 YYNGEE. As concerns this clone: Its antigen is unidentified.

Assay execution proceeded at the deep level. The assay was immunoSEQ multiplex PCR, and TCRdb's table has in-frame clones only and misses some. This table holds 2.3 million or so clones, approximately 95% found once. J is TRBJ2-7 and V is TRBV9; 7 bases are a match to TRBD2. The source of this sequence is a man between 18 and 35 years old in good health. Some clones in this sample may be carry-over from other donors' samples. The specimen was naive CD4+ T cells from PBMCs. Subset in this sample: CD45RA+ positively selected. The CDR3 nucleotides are TGTGCCAGCAGCGAAGCCCCGGGGCTAGCGGTTTACGAGCAGTACTTC. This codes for CASSEAPGLAVYEQYF.